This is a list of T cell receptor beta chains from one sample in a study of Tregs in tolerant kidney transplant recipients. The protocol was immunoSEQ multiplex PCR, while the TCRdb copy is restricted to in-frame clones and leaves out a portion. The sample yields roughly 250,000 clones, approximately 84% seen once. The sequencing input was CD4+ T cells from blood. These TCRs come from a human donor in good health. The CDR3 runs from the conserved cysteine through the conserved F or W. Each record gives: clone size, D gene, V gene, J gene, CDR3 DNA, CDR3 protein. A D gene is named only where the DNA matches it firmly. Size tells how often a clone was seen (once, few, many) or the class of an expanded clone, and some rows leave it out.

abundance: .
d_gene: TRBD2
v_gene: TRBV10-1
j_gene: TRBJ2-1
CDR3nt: TGCGCCAGCAGTGAAGGCGGGAGAGGATACAATGAGCAGTTCTTC
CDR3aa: CASSEGGRGYNEQFF

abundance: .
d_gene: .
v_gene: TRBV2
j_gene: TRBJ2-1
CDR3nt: TGTGCCAGCCAATTAGGGGGTCCGGGCGGGCAGTTCTTC
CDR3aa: CASQLGGPGGQFF

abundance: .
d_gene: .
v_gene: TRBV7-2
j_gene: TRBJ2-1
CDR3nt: TGTGCCAGCAGCCTTGCTGCTCGGGACATCCTATATAGAGTGTTCTTC
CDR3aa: CASSLAARDILYRVFF

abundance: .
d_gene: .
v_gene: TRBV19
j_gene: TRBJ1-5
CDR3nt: TGTGCCAGTATGTCCCAAGTTAGGTCCAATCAGCCCCAGCATTTT
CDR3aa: CASMSQVRSNQPQHF

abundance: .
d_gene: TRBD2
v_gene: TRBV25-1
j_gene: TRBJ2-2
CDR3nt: TGTGCCAGTGGGACTAGCGGGTACACCGGGGAGCTGTTTTTT
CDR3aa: CASGTSGYTGELFF

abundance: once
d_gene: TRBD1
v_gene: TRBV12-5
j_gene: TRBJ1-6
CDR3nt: TGTGCTAGTGGTTTGCGGGACAGGGAATATAATTCACCCCTCCACTTT
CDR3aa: CASGLRDREYNSPLHF

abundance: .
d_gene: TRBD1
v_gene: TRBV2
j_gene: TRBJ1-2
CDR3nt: TGTGCCAGCAGCCCGGGACAGGGGGCTTTCAACTATGGCTACACCTTC
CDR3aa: CASSPGQGAFNYGYTF

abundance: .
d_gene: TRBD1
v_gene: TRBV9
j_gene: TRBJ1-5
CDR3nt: TGTGCCAGCAGCTTCAGGGGGCTGGGGGATCAGCCCCAGCATTTT
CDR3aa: CASSFRGLGDQPQHF

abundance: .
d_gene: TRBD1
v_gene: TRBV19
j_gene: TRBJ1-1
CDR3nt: TGTGCCAGTAGTATCTTTCAAGGGGGCGCACTAATGAACACTGAAGCTTTCTTT
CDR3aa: CASSIFQGGALMNTEAFF

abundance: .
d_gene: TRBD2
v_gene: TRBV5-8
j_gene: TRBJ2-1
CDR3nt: TGTGCCAGCAGTTTTGGAGTCACTAGCGGGCTGAGCTCCTACAATGAGCAGTTCTTC
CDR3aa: CASSFGVTSGLSSYNEQFF

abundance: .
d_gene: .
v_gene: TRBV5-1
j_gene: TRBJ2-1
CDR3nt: TGCGCCAGCAGCTTGGAGTCAGGGCGTGAGCAGTTCTTC
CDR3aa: CASSLESGREQFF

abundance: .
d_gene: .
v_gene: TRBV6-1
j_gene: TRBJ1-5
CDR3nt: TGTGCCAGCCTAACAGGCGAGTGGGTTAATCAGCCCCAGCATTTT
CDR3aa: CASLTGEWVNQPQHF

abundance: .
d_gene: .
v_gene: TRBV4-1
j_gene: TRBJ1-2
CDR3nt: TGCGCCAGCAGCCAAGACGACAGAAACTATGGCTACACCTTC
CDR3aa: CASSQDDRNYGYTF

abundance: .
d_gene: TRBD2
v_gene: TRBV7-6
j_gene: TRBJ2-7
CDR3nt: TGTGCCAGCAGTTCCCGGAAACCACTAGCGGCATTTGCCCACGAGCAGTACTTC
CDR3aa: CASSSRKPLAAFAHEQYF

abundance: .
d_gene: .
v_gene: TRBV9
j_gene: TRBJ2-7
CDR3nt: TGTGCCAGCAGCGTCGACAGATCCTACGAGCAGTACTTC
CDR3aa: CASSVDRSYEQYF